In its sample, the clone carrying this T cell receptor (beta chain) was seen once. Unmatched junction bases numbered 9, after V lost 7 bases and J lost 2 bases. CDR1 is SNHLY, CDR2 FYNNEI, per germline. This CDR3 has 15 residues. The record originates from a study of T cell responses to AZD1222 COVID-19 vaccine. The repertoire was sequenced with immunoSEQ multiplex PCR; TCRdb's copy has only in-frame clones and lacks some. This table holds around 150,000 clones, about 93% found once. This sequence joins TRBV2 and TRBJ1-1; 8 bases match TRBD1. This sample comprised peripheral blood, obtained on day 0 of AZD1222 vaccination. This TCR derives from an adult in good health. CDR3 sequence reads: CASTTPTGVNTEAFF. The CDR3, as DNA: TGTGCCAGCACTACGCCGACAGGGGTCAACACTGAAGCTTTCTTT.